These 21 T cell receptor delta chains were sequenced from one sample in a study of Vδ1+ human thymocytes. Study results and limitations: In the thymus, TRG and TRD repertoires looked highly polyclonal with Gaussian CDR3 lengths.

Extracted RNA was reverse transcribed into cDNA. Pooled V-gene forward primers with one constant-region reverse primer generated the CDR3 amplicons by multiplex PCR. TCRdb reanalyzed the multiplex PCR reads using CATT. This table holds 20,000 to 25,000 delta-chain clones, 6.5% to 10% found once. Their antigens remain unidentified. Sequencing used Vdelta1+ gamma-delta thymocytes from the thymus. The subset was: FACS-sorted CD3+ TCRalphabeta- TCRVdelta1+ TCRVdelta2- thymocytes. Every receptor here comes from a child under two years old who had congenital heart surgery.

The V and J genes are TRDV1 and TRDJ1, with D maybe TRDD2 (5 bases). V lost 0 bases, J lost 0 bases, and 20 bases lay in between. Germline lookup yields CDR1 TSWWSYY and CDR2 QGS. There are 19 residues in the CDR3. The CDR3: CALGELVFDSCVDTDKLIF. In DNA form, the CDR3 reads TGTGCTCTTGGGGAACTAGTCTTTGATTCCTGCGTAGACACCGATAAACTCATCTTT.

This chain connects TRDV1 to TRDJ1; the D call may be TRDD2 or TRDD3 (8 bases each). The J gene was missing in TCRdb and was found by matching the end of the DNA to germline. The CDR3 spans 21 residues. V shed 2 bases and J shed 0 bases, with 28 bases lying between them. Germline CDR1 TSWWSYY, CDR2 QGS. CDR3 DNA sequence: TGTGCTCTTGGGGAATGTGGACCACTTCCTACGTTACTGGGGGACACCGATAAACTCATCTTT. It translates to CALGECGPLPTLLGDTDKLIF.

The chain employs TRDV1 and TRDJ1; TRDD3 matches 13 bases. The CDR3 sequence is 23 residues long. The ends lost 4 bases at V and 2 bases at J; junction bases unmatched: 25. The germline CDR1 and CDR2 sequences are TSWWSYY and QGS. The CDR3 reads CALGAPHRALLGDTRYVTDKLIF. CDR3 in DNA: TGTGCTCTTGGGGCTCCGCATCGGGCTTTACTGGGGGATACGCGTTATGTTACCGATAAACTCATCTTT.

This clone appeared a few times. This chain connects TRDV1 to TRDJ1, with D tentatively TRDD2 or TRDD3 (9 bases each). The CDR3 is 20 amino acids. Germline assignment: CDR1 TSWWSYY and CDR2 QGS. V was shortened by 5 bases and J by 0 bases, with 28 bases between the two germline ends. CDR3 sequence reads: CALGFGLPTGGRTYTDKLIF. CDR3 bases: TGTGCTCTTGGGTTCGGCCTTCCTACTGGGGGACGTACGTACACCGATAAACTCATCTTT.

The V gene remains uncalled, whereas the J gene is TRDJ1; the table gives TRDD3 as D, unverified against the DNA. The CDR3 spans 22 residues. CDR3 residues: CALGDPSRPVFYWGIRRDKLIF. CDR3 sequence (DNA): TGTGCTCTTGGAGACCCTTCCCGTCCTGTCTTCTACTGGGGGATACGCCGGGATAAACTCATCTTT.

The V call is TRDV1, the J call TRDJ1, with D tentatively TRDD3 (5 bases). Germline V gene data show CDR1 as TSWWSYY and CDR2 as QGS. The length of the CDR3 is 16 residues. Between the trimmed V and J ends, which lost 9 bases and 1 base, there was a span of 21 bases. The CDR3 here is CALHGGSTHPTDKLIF. The CDR3 DNA reads TGTGCTCTCCACGGGGGCTCTACCCACCCCACCGATAAACTCATCTTT.

V is TRDV2 and J is TRDJ1, with a possible D match to TRDD3 (6 bases). TCRdb records no J gene; here it was assigned by comparing the DNA to germline. CDR3 length equals 14 residues. Trimming took off 3 bases at V and 7 bases at J, with 17 bases between the two ends. The V gene's germline CDR1 is GEAIGNYY and CDR2 EKD. The CDR3 loop reads CACDDFDWETKLIF. CDR3 bases: TGTGCCTGTGACGATTTCGACTGGGAAACTAAACTCATCTTT.

This clone came up a few times. J is TRDJ2 and V is TRDV1, with D hard to call. V was pared by 4 bases and J by 1 base, with 16 bases between. CDR1 TSWWSYY and CDR2 QGS come from the germline V gene. The CDR3 is made up of 17 amino acids. CDR3 sequence reads: CALGGVWRALLTAQLFF. The CDR3 DNA is TGTGCTCTTGGGGGGGTATGGCGAGCCCTTTTGACAGCACAACTCTTCTTT.

The chain combines TRDV1 with TRDJ1, with 11 bases aligning to TRDD3. Unmatched junction bases numbered 22, after V lost 0 bases and J lost 7 bases. Germline V CDR1 and CDR2: TSWWSYY, QGS. CDR3 length: 21 residues. The CDR3 DNA reads TGTGCTCTTGGGGAACTAAATTCCGAGTTCCGCCGCTGGGGGATACCGGGTAAACTCATCTTT. Protein sequence: CALGELNSEFRRWGIPGKLIF.

This chain uses TRDV1 with TRDJ1, with D unclear. Germline CDR1 TSWWSYY, CDR2 QGS. The CDR3 consists of 18 residues. V was pared by 5 bases and J by 0 bases, with 22 bases between. CDR3 sequence: CALGTNEACPGYTDKLIF. Written as DNA, the CDR3 is TGTGCTCTTGGGACCAACGAGGCTTGCCCAGGGTACACCGATAAACTCATCTTT.

This clone was counted only a few times. The chain combines TRDV1 with TRDJ1; 8 bases are a match to TRDD3. CDR3 length: 20 residues. V was clipped by 1 base and J by 7 bases; unmatched bases: 23. Per the germline V gene, CDR1 is TSWWSYY and CDR2 is QGS. The CDR3 bases are TGTGCTCTTGGGGAACCCCTGGTCCTGTGGACTGGGGGTCCACCCGGTAAACTCATCTTT. It is translated as CALGEPLVLWTGGPPGKLIF.

This chain joins TRDV1 and TRDJ1; TRDD3 matches 8 bases. This CDR3 region has 20 residues. Germline loops: CDR1 TSWWSYY, CDR2 QGS. Trimming took 2 bases from V and 0 from J; bases not matched to a gene: 17. CDR3 sequence reads: CALGEGNAYWGPNYTDKLIF. CDR3 in DNA: TGTGCTCTTGGGGAAGGCAATGCATACTGGGGGCCTAATTACACCGATAAACTCATCTTT.

The V gene is TRDV1, the J gene TRDJ1, with TRDD3 matching 12 bases. The J segment lost 0 bases and the V segment lost 0 bases, leaving 29 bases of the junction unmatched. This CDR3 is 26 amino acids long. Germline-derived CDR1 and CDR2 are TSWWSYY and QGS. The DNA for the CDR3 is TGTGCTCTTGGGGAACTGCCCAATCTAAACTGGGGGATACTTGATCGCGGGACTACCTACACCGATAAACTCATCTTT. This sequence encodes CALGELPNLNWGILDRGTTYTDKLIF.

The V gene is TRDV1, the J gene TRDJ1; unclear D gene. Looked up from germline, CDR1 is TSWWSYY and CDR2 is QGS. Trimming left V 4 bases short and J 0 bases short, with 6 bases between. CDR3 length equals 13 residues. CDR3 coding DNA: TGTGCTCTTGGGGCCCGGTACACCGATAAACTCATCTTT. Translating it yields CALGARYTDKLIF.

The genes are TRDV1 and TRDJ1, with D possibly being TRDD3 (5 bases). The CDR3 extends over 13 amino acids. Germline V CDR1 and CDR2: TSWWSYY, QGS. Trimming took off 9 bases at V and 2 bases at J, with 13 bases between the two ends. For the CDR3, the DNA is TGTGCTCTGGGATGCTCGGGGACCGATAAACTCATCTTT. Translation gives CALGCSGTDKLIF.

This clone was detected only a few times. The rearrangement links TRDV2 to TRDJ1; TRDD3 agrees at 12 bases. Germline assignment: CDR1 GEAIGNYY and CDR2 EKD. V lost 2 bases to trimming and J lost 0 bases; unmatched junction nucleotides: 6. The length of the CDR3 is 17 residues. The CDR3 nucleotides are TGTGCCTGTGACATACTGGGGGATACCCCGTACACCGATAAACTCATCTTT. This sequence encodes CACDILGDTPYTDKLIF.

This clone occurred a few times. The chain couples TRDV1 to TRDJ1, with D unclear. The V and J ends lost 5 bases and 4 bases respectively, with 29 bases between them. CDR1 TSWWSYY and CDR2 QGS come from the germline V gene. The CDR3 runs 19 residues. The DNA for the CDR3 is TGTGCTCTTGGGACCCGCTTAACGTCTCCAAAACGAATACTCGATAAACTCATCTTT. It is translated as CALGTRLTSPKRILDKLIF.

The chain links TRDV1 to TRDJ1; the match to TRDD3 covers 11 bases. Per the germline V gene, CDR1 is TSWWSYY and CDR2 is QGS. V lost 7 bases and J lost 11; bases outside the gene matches: 24. The CDR3 spans 18 residues. CDR3 in amino acids: CALVGALLGDMRARGLIF. CDR3 DNA sequence: TGTGCTCTTGTGGGAGCCTTACTGGGGGATATGAGGGCCCGGGGTCTCATCTTT.

J is TRDJ1 and V is TRDV1; 7 bases agree with TRDD3. The CDR3 runs to 17 residues. CDR1 is TSWWSYY and CDR2 is QGS in the germline V gene. J was trimmed by 0 bases and V by 2 bases; bases with no gene match: 9. CDR3 in DNA: TGTGCTCTTGGGGAAGAAGGAGTTACTGGGGACACCGATAAACTCATCTTT. This codes for CALGEEGVTGDTDKLIF.

J is TRDJ1 and V is TRDV1, with 7 bases aligning to TRDD3. V was clipped by 3 bases and J by 8 bases; unmatched bases: 18. Germline values: CDR1 TSWWSYY, CDR2 QGS. The CDR3 consists of 17 residues. For the CDR3, the DNA is TGTGCTCTTGGGGACTCCCTCCTAACGAGGTGGGGGAGAAAACTCATCTTT. Translated, it gives CALGDSLLTRWGRKLIF.

The chain recombines TRDV1 with TRDJ1; 9 bases align to TRDD3. TCRdb records no J gene; here it was assigned by comparing the DNA to germline. This CDR3 has 22 residues. The V and J ends lost 0 bases and 0 bases, in that order; junction bases with no gene match: 20. Germline V gene data show CDR1 as TSWWSYY and CDR2 as QGS. The CDR3 loop reads CALGELHGLLRGIPYHTDKLIF. The CDR3 DNA is TGTGCTCTTGGGGAACTCCATGGTCTACTGCGGGGGATACCTTACCACACCGATAAACTCATCTTT.